Below, one TCR beta chain is given with its context. The CDR3 totals 14 residues. With V trimmed by 6 bases and J by 6 bases, 9 bases remained unmatched. Germline V gives CDR1 MNHNY, CDR2 SVGAGI (reference sequence). Clones were read by immunoSEQ multiplex PCR, and TCRdb kept only the in-frame ones, dropping some. The data show 76,000 or so clones, with 65% to 90% seen just once and about 0.6% held by the top ten. This sample was included in a study of OX40 agonist ivuxolimab in advanced cancers. Material: CD4+ or CD8+ T cells sorted from blood, obtained in a trial of the OX40 agonist ivuxolimab. This TCR was sampled from an adult with an advanced solid tumor such as melanoma, head and neck, liver or kidney cancer. The chain carries TRBV6-6 and TRBJ2-7; 9 bases fit TRBD1. The CDR3 coding sequence is TGTGCCAGCAGGTCATCCACAGGGGGCCGCGAGCAGTACTTC. Its protein is CASRSSTGGREQYF.